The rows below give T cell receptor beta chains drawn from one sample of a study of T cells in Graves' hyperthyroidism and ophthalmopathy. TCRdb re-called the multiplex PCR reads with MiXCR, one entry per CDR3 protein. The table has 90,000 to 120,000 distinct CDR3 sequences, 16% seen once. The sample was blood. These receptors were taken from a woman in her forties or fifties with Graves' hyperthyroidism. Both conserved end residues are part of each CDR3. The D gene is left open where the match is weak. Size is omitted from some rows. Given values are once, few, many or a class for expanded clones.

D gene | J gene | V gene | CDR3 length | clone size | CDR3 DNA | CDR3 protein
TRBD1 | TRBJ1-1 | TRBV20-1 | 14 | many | TGCAGTGCTAGAGAATGGACAGGGCTCACTGAAGCTTTCTTT | CSAREWTGLTEAFF
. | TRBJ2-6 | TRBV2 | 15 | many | TGTGCCAGCAGTGACTTCCTCTCTGGGGCCAACGTCCTGACTTTC | CASSDFLSGANVLTF
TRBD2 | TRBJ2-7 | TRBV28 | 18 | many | TGTGCCAGCAGTTTGGGGACTAGCGGGACCTACCGAGGGGCGGAGCAGTACTTC | CASSLGTSGTYRGAEQYF
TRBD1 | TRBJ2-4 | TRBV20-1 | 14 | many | TGCAGTGCTAGAGAAGACAGGGCCCAGAACATTCAGTACTTC | CSAREDRAQNIQYF
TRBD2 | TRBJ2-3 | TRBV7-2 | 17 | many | TGTGCCAGCAGCCCCGGACTAGCGGGAGTTTCCGGAGATACGCAGTATTTT | CASSPGLAGVSGDTQYF
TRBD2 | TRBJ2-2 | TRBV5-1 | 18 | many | TGCGCCAGCAGCTTGGGCAGCGGGAGAGGCCGGGACACCGGGGAGCTGTTTTTT | CASSLGSGRGRDTGELFF
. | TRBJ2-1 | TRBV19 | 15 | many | TGTGCCAGTAGTATAGATCAAGGACTAAACAATGAGCAGTTCTTC | CASSIDQGLNNEQFF
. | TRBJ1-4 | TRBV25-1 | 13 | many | TGTGCCAGCAGTGACGGATTAAGTGAAAAACTGTTTTTT | CASSDGLSEKLFF
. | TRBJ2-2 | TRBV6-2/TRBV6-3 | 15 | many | TGTGCCAGCAGTACCGACGGGGGAAGCACCGGGGAGCTGTTTTTT | CASSTDGGSTGELFF
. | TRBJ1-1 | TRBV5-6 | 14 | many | TGTGCCAGCAGCTTGGGTCCTGATAGAACTGAAGCTTTCTTT | CASSLGPDRTEAFF
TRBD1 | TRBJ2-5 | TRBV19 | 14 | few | TGTGCCAGTAGTGCGGGACAGGGAGAAGAGACCCAGTACTTC | CASSAGQGEETQYF
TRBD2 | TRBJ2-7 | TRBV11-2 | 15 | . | TGTGCCAGCAGCTCACTAGCGGGAGGACTCTACGAGCAGTACTTC | CASSSLAGGLYEQYF
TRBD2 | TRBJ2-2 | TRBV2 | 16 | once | TGTGCCAGCAGTGAGACTAGCGGGAGAGGCACCGGGGAGCTGTTTTTT | CASSETSGRGTGELFF
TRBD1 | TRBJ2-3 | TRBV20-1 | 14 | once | TGCAGTGCTTCCGGACAGGACCTCACAGATACGCAGTATTTT | CSASGQDLTDTQYF
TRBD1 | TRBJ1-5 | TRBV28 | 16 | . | TGTGCCAGCATTTCACAACAGGGGATGTTCAATCAGCCCCAGCATTTT | CASISQQGMFNQPQHF
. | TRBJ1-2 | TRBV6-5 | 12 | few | TGTGCCAGCAGTTCAGCGGGCGAGGGCTACACCTTC | CASSSAGEGYTF
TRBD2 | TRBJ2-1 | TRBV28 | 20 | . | TGTGCCAGCACTCAGAATCCCGGAGTAGCGGGAGGCAACTCCTACAATGAGCAGTTCTTC | CASTQNPGVAGGNSYNEQFF
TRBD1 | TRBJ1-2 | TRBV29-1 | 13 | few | TGCAGCGTCCCTGACAGGGTAACTTGGGGCTACACCTTC | CSVPDRVTWGYTF